The 24 T cell receptor beta chains listed next were all sequenced from one sample in a study of cytomegalovirus exposure and HLA in healthy donors. Use of 60 Vbeta and 13 Jbeta primers characterized the PCR. TCRdb's table, derived via immunoSEQ multiplex PCR, lists solely in-frame clones and lacks some. Here the sample spans about 210,000 clones, roughly 87% being singletons. The sequencing sample was made of PBMCs. These receptor sequences come from a boy between 2 and 10 years old in good health and CMV-seronegative.

This clone has only one observation. The chain has TRBV27 and TRBJ1-3; D gene uncertain. The length of the CDR3 is 16 residues. The V and J ends lost 2 bases and 4 bases respectively, with 15 bases between them. The germline gives CDR1 MNHEY, CDR2 SMNVEV (reference sequence). The CDR3 sequence is CASSLGSPPGGNTIYF. In DNA, the CDR3 is TGTGCCAGCAGTTTAGGAAGCCCGCCGGGGGGAAACACCATATATTTT.

A single count supports this clone. The J gene is TRBJ2-6, the V gene TRBV2; TRBD1 matches 9 bases. The J segment lost 0 bases and the V segment lost 5 bases, leaving 11 bases of the junction unmatched. The CDR3 length is 19 residues. From germline, CDR1 is SNHLY and CDR2 FYNNEI. The DNA of the CDR3 is TGTGCCAGCAGTCCCAGAGGGACAGGGCCTAGCTCTGGGGCCAACGTCCTGACTTTC. As protein: CASSPRGTGPSSGANVLTF.

The chain combines TRBV4-1 with TRBJ2-1, with 10 bases fitting TRBD1. CDR3 size: 15 residues. From germline, CDR1 is MGHRA and CDR2 YSYEKL. V was pared by 0 bases and J by 10 bases, with 6 bases of the junction left unmatched. CDR3 sequence (DNA): TGCGCCAGCAGCCAAGATCCGACAGGGGGCGTCGAGCAGTTCTTC. This codes for CASSQDPTGGVEQFF.

CDR3 sequence: CASSERVETGRTDTQYF. CDR3 nucleotides: TGTGCCAGCAGTGAACGCGTCGAGACAGGGAGAACAGATACGCAGTATTTT. The chain is built from TRBV25-1 and TRBJ2-3, with 7 bases fitting TRBD1. Unmatched junction bases numbered 11, after V lost 2 bases and J lost 3 bases. The CDR3 runs to 17 residues. CDR1 and CDR2 (germline): MGHDK, SYGVNS.

The V and J genes are TRBV7-9 and TRBJ1-4, with D unresolved. Trimming took 2 bases from V and 8 from J, leaving 6 bases between them. Germline CDR1 is SEHNR and CDR2 is FQNEAQ (reference sequence). This CDR3 has 12 residues. The CDR3 DNA reads TGTGCCAGCAGCTTATTTCAGGAAAAACTGTTTTTT. This sequence encodes CASSLFQEKLFF.

The chain combines TRBV14 with TRBJ2-5; a weak D match, TRBD2 (5 bases). The CDR3 contains 17 residues. Per the germline V gene, CDR1 is SGHDN and CDR2 is FVKESK. V was shortened by 4 bases and J by 1 base, with 19 bases between the two germline ends. The CDR3 DNA sequence: TGTGCCAGCAGCCTTAGAACGGGAATGGCTGTCCAAGAGACCCAGTACTTC. This encodes CASSLRTGMAVQETQYF.

The CDR3 here is CASSWTGPNYGYTYYTF. The CDR3 DNA follows: TGTGCCAGCAGTTGGACAGGCCCAAACTATGGCTACACCTACTACACCTTC. V and J are TRBV2 and TRBJ1-2; 7 bases map to TRBD1. The V gene end was trimmed by 5 bases and the J gene end by 10 bases; junction bases not matched to a gene: 22. Germline V CDR1 and CDR2: SNHLY, FYNNEI. The CDR3 is 17 amino acids.

The chain carries TRBV6-5 and TRBJ1-5; a weak D match, TRBD1 (6 bases). Between the trimmed V and J ends, which lost 6 bases and 1 base, there was a span of 13 bases. This CDR3 is 15 amino acids long. Germline CDR1 reads MNHEY; CDR2 reads SVGAGI. This CDR3 is CASSHGQGSNQPQHF. Here the CDR3 DNA reads TGTGCCAGCAGCCACGGCCAGGGGAGCAATCAGCCCCAGCATTTT.

The chain joins TRBV19 to TRBJ2-7; 7 bases fit TRBD1. This CDR3 has 14 amino acids. Germline loops: CDR1 LNHDA, CDR2 SQIVND (reference sequence). The V gene end was trimmed by 4 bases and the J gene end by 5 bases; junction bases not matched to a gene: 8. The CDR3 nucleotides read TGTGCCAGTAGTACGTCGTCAGGGGGAGACGAGCAGTACTTC. This translates into CASSTSSGGDEQYF.

This clone was found once. The genes are TRBV9 and TRBJ2-5, with D possibly TRBD1 on 6 matching bases. The end of the DNA fits TRBJ2-7 better, so the J call may be wrong. This CDR3 comprises 16 residues. Germline CDR1 and CDR2: SGDLS and YYNGEE. The CDR3 loop is CASSVGSTGSSYEQYF. CDR3 nucleotide sequence: TGTGCCAGCAGCGTAGGGTCAACAGGGAGCTCCTACGAGCAGTACTTC.

The chain uses TRBV28 and TRBJ1-1; D uncertain. V lost 1 base and J lost 4, with 10 bases in between. The germline gives CDR1 MDHEN, CDR2 SYDVKM. The CDR3 is 14 residues long. CDR3 loop: CASSLSRRGTEAFF. CDR3 in DNA: TGTGCCAGCAGTTTATCCCGGCGGGGCACTGAAGCTTTCTTT.

This chain connects TRBV11-2 to TRBJ2-1; D gene uncertain. The CDR3 totals 14 residues. Germline assignment: CDR1 SGHAT and CDR2 FQNNGV. Deletions cut 1 base from V and 3 bases from J, with 7 bases between. CDR3 bases: TGTGCCAGCAGCTTAGGTCTAAACTACAATGAGCAGTTCTTC. Translating it yields CASSLGLNYNEQFF. Full variable domain (outside the CDR3, taken from reference TRBV11-2 and TRBJ2-1): EAGVAQSPRYKIIEKRQSVAFWCNPISGHATLYWYQQILGQGPKLLIQFQNNGVVDDSQLPKDRFSAERLKGVDSTLKIQPAKLEDSAVYLCASSLGLNYNEQFFGPGTRLTVL.

The chain is built from TRBV19 and TRBJ1-1, with D possibly matching TRBD1 (5 bases). V lost 6 bases, J lost 0 bases, and 11 bases lay in between. Germline loops: CDR1 LNHDA, CDR2 SQIVND (reference sequence). This CDR3 has 14 residues. CDR3 protein: CASSSTEMNTEAFF. The DNA of the CDR3 is TGTGCCAGTAGCTCGACAGAGATGAACACTGAAGCTTTCTTT.

This rearrangement joins TRBV19 to TRBJ1-5; D uncertain. V dropped 3 bases and J dropped 6 bases, with 9 bases sitting between them. This CDR3 contains 13 residues. Germline CDR1 reads LNHDA; CDR2 reads SQIVND (reference sequence). In DNA, the CDR3 is TGTGCCAGTAGTATCGAAGCCATTCAGCCCCAGCATTTT. Residues: CASSIEAIQPQHF.

This clone appeared once. The chain is built from TRBV18 and TRBJ2-3, with 13 bases that match TRBD2. The V gene end was trimmed by 6 bases and the J gene end by 3 bases; junction bases not matched to a gene: 6. Germline assignment: CDR1 KGHSH and CDR2 LQKENI. The length of the CDR3 is 16 residues. The CDR3 protein is CASSPTSGRLTDTQYF. CDR3 in DNA: TGTGCCAGCTCGCCGACTAGCGGGAGGTTGACAGATACGCAGTATTTT.

A few counts support this clone. The chain carries TRBV2 and TRBJ1-3; 8 bases are a match to TRBD1. With 6 bases clipped from V and 2 bases from J, the junction kept 3 bases outside the gene matches. Per germline, CDR1 SNHLY and CDR2 FYNNEI. The CDR3 runs 14 residues. CDR3 coding DNA: TGTGCCAGCAGCCGGGACAGGACTGGAAACACCATATATTTT. Encoded protein: CASSRDRTGNTIYF.

In its sample, this clone was seen a few times. J is TRBJ2-7 and V is TRBV27, with 9 bases fitting TRBD2. The V and J ends lost 6 bases and 4 bases, in that order; junction bases with no gene match: 10. Per the germline V gene, CDR1 is MNHEY and CDR2 is SMNVEV (reference sequence). This CDR3 has 15 amino acids. CDR3 sequence reads: CASRSRALAGYEQYF. CDR3 sequence (DNA): TGTGCCAGCAGATCTCGGGCGCTAGCGGGGTACGAGCAGTACTTC.

The chain links TRBV4-1 to TRBJ1-1; TRBD1 matches 7 bases. The germline V gene has CDR1 MGHRA and CDR2 YSYEKL. The CDR3 is 16 amino acids. Trimming took 0 bases from V and 4 from J; bases not matched to a gene: 8. The chain's CDR3 is CASSQDPDRDGTEAFF. The DNA for the CDR3 is TGCGCCAGCAGCCAAGATCCAGACAGGGATGGCACTGAAGCTTTCTTT.

This chain uses TRBV11-2 with TRBJ1-2; perhaps TRBD1 as D (5 bases). CDR1 is SGHAT, CDR2 FQNNGV, per germline. Trimming cost V 6 bases and J 2 bases, with 13 bases left between them. The CDR3 has 14 amino acids. The CDR3 reads CASRQVTENYGYTF. In DNA form, the CDR3 reads TGTGCCAGCAGACAGGTGACAGAAAACTATGGCTACACCTTC.

The chain has TRBV5-1 and TRBJ2-6; possibly TRBD1 for D (5 bases). The germline V and J ends were trimmed by 0 bases and 0 bases, with 10 bases remaining between them. The CDR3 extends over 17 amino acids. From germline, CDR1 is SGHRS and CDR2 YFSETQ. The CDR3 nucleotides are TGCGCCAGCAGCTTGGGACAGTTGATCTCTGGGGCCAACGTCCTGACTTTC. Its protein product is CASSLGQLISGANVLTF.

Comments on this clone: The CDR3 does not close with the conserved phenylalanine or tryptophan, likely indicating a read error. The limits of the CDR3 on the DNA are not certain, so only TCRdb's listed CDR3 is given. This chain connects TRBV7-9 to TRBJ2-7; TRBD1 was called by the table and not checked on the DNA. Germline loops: CDR1 SEHNR, CDR2 FQNEAQ (reference sequence). The CDR3 is 9 residues long, ends included. The CDR3 spells CASIQGLTL.

The rearrangement joins TRBV30 to TRBJ2-2; TRBD1 might be the D (7 bases). With 4 bases removed from V and 5 bases from J, the gap between germline ends came to 29 bases. This CDR3 is 19 amino acids long. From germline, CDR1 is GTSNPN and CDR2 SVGIG (reference sequence). CDR3 region: CAWNDQRRGRLINTGELFF. The CDR3 coding sequence is TGTGCCTGGAACGACCAGAGGAGGGGGCGCCTAATAAATACCGGGGAGCTGTTTTTT.

This clone was seen a few times. The chain joins TRBV7-9 to TRBJ1-4, with 8 positions matching TRBD1. With V trimmed by 3 bases and J by 5 bases, 8 bases remained unmatched. Germline V gene lookup returns CDR1 SEHNR and CDR2 FQNEAQ (reference sequence). This CDR3 is 16 amino acids long. This CDR3 is CASSLRQGMGNEKLFF. For the CDR3, the DNA is TGTGCCAGCAGCTTGCGACAGGGGATGGGGAATGAAAAACTGTTTTTT. The full variable domain, completed using reference TRBV7-9 and TRBJ1-4, is DTGVSQNPRHKITKRGQNVTFRCDPISEHNRLYWYRQTLGQGPEFLTYFQNEAQLEKSRLLSDRFSAERPKGSFSTLEIQRTEQGDSAMYLCASSLRQGMGNEKLFFGSGTQLSVL.

The CDR3 nucleotides read TGTGCCAGCACCGAACGGGTGGGGGCTGAGAACACTGAAGCTTTCTTT. Protein: CASTERVGAENTEAFF. The chain couples TRBV7-2 to TRBJ1-1, with D possibly matching TRBD1 (6 bases). Germline assignment: CDR1 SGHTA and CDR2 FQGNSA. Trimming removed 7 bases from V and 1 base from J, with 19 bases in between. This CDR3 contains 16 residues.